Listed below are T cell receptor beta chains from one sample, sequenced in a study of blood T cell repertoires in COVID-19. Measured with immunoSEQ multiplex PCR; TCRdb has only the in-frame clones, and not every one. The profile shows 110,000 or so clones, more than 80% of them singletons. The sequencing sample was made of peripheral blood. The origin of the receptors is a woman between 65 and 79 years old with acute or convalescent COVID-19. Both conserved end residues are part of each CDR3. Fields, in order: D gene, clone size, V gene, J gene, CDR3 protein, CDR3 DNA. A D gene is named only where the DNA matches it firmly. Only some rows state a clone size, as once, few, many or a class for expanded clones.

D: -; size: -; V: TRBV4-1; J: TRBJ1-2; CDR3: CASSQTPLIAGPGYTF; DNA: TGCGCCAGCAGCCAAACCCCCCTCATCGCGGGGCCTGGCTACACCTTC
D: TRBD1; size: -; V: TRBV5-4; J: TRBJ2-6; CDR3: CASSTRTGPSGANVLTF; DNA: TGTGCCAGCAGCACCCGGACAGGACCGTCTGGGGCCAACGTCCTGACTTTC
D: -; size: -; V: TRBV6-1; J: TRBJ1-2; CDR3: CASSELNVADGYTF; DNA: TGTGCCAGCAGTGAACTAAACGTAGCCGATGGCTACACCTTC
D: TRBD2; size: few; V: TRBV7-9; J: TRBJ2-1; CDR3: CASSLEAGAYNEQFF; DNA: TGTGCCAGCAGCTTAGAGGCGGGAGCCTACAATGAGCAGTTCTTC
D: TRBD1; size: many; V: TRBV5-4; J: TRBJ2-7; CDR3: CASSLGSTGGSYEQYF; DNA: TGTGCCAGCAGCTTGGGTTCGACAGGGGGCTCCTACGAGCAGTACTTC
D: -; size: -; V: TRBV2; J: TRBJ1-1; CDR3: CASSEKGPGLNTEAFF; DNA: TGTGCCAGCAGTGAAAAGGGGCCTGGCCTGAACACTGAAGCTTTCTTT
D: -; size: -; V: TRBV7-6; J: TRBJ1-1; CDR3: CASSLRAAQGTEAFF; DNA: TGTGCCAGCAGCTTAAGGGCAGCCCAGGGCACTGAAGCTTTCTTT
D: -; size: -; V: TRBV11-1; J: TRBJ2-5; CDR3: CASSLAYSETQYF; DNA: TGTGCCAGCAGCTTAGCCTACTCGGAGACCCAGTACTTC
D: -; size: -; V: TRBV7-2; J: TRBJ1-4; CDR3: CASSLGGQGGKLFF; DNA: TGTGCCAGCAGCTTAGGGGGGCAGGGTGGAAAACTGTTTTTT
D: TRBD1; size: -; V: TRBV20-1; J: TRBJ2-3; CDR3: CSASLGTGGTDTQYF; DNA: TGCAGTGCTAGTTTGGGGACAGGGGGCACAGATACGCAGTATTTT
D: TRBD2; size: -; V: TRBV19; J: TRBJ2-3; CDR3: CASSILGAGGTDTQYF; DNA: TGTGCCAGTAGTATACTAGGGGCGGGGGGCACAGATACGCAGTATTTT
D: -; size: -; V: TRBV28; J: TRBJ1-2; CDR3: CASSPPGLPYGYTF; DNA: TGTGCCAGCAGCCCACCGGGACTCCCCTATGGCTACACCTTC
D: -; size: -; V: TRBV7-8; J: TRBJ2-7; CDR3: CASSPWPEGEQYF; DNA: TGTGCCAGCAGCCCCTGGCCTGAGGGTGAGCAGTACTTC
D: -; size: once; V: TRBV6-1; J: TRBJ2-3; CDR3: CASSEGRRTTDTQYF; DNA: TGTGCCAGCAGTGAAGGAAGGAGGACCACAGATACGCAGTATTTT
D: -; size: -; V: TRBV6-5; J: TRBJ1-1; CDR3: CASSYSQGRNTEAFF; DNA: TGTGCCAGCAGTTACTCTCAGGGTCGGAACACTGAAGCTTTCTTT
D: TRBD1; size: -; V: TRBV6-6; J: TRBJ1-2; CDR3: CASSYSDRGNGYTF; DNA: TGTGCCAGCAGTTACTCCGACAGGGGTAATGGCTACACCTTC
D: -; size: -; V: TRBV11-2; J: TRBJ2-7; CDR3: CASSLGGTAYEQYF; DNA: TGTGCCAGCAGCTTAGGCGGGACAGCTTACGAGCAGTACTTC
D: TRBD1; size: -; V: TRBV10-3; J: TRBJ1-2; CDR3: CAISEPRDREGYTF; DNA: TGTGCCATCAGTGAACCCCGGGACAGGGAAGGCTACACCTTC
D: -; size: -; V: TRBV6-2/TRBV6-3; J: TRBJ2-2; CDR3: CASSSAPTRPGELFF; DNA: TGTGCCAGCAGCTCTGCACCCACTAGACCGGGGGAGCTGTTTTTT
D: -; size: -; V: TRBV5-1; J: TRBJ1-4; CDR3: CARYRPPNPEEKLFF; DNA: TGCGCCAGGTACAGGCCTCCAAATCCGGAGGAAAAACTGTTTTTT
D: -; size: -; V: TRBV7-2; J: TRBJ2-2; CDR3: CASSSRVTTGELFF; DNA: TGTGCCAGCAGCTCCAGGGTTACGACCGGGGAGCTGTTTTTT
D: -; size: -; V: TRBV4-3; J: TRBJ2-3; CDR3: CASSQQTGTDTQYF; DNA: TGCGCCAGCAGCCAACAGACAGGCACAGATACGCAGTATTTT
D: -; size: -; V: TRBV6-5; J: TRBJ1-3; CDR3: CASRRTELSGNTIYF; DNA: TGTGCCAGCAGACGGACAGAGCTCTCTGGAAACACCATATATTTT
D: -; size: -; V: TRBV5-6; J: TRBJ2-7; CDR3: CASSLGGDFYEQYF; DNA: TGTGCCAGCAGCTTGGGCGGGGATTTCTACGAGCAGTACTTC
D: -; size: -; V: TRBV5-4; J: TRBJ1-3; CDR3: CASSFGDRIGSPGNTIYF; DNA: TGTGCCAGCAGCTTTGGAGACAGGATAGGATCACCTGGAAACACCATATATTTT
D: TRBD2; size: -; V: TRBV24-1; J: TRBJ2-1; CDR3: CATSDPGLKTSGRDNEQFF; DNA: TGTGCCACCAGTGATCCGGGACTCAAGACTAGCGGGAGGGACAATGAGCAGTTCTTC
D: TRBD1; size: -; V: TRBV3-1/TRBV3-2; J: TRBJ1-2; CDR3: CASSQGSTGGGYGYTF; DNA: TGTGCCAGCAGCCAAGGCTCGACAGGGGGCGGCTATGGCTACACCTTC
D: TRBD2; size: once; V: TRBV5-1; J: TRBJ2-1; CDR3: CASSLRGGGTYNEQFF; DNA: TGCGCCAGCAGCTTACGGGGGGGAGGTACCTACAATGAGCAGTTCTTC
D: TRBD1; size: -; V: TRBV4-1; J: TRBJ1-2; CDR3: CASSHGFGTGRARGYTF; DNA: TGCGCCAGCAGCCACGGTTTTGGGACAGGGCGGGCCCGGGGCTACACCTTC
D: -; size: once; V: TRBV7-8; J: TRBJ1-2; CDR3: CASSLGVGGSGYTF; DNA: TGTGCCAGCAGCTTAGGGGTGGGAGGAAGTGGCTACACCTTC